The 10 T cell receptor beta chains below were found in one sample sequenced in a study of shared clonotypes between healthy human individuals. Libraries were prepared by immunoSEQ multiplex PCR; TCRdb keeps only in-frame clonotypes and omits some of them. The sample lists about 990,000 clones, around 78% seen once, with around 0.61% in the top ten. Sequencing was carried out using memory CD4+ T cells from PBMCs. The subset is: CD45RA-negative fraction. These receptors were collected from a man aged 18 to 30 in good health. Some clones in this sample may be carry-over from other donors' samples.

The chain employs TRBV2 and TRBJ2-7; TRBD2 is a possible D gene (5 bases). The germline V gene encodes CDR1 SNHLY and CDR2 FYNNEI. The CDR3 extends over 14 amino acids. Trimming removed 6 bases at V and 0 bases at J, with 12 bases between. The CDR3 region has the DNA TGTGCCAGCAGCGAGGACTTTTCCTCCTACGAGCAGTACTTC. This gives the protein CASSEDFSSYEQYF.

V gene TRBV19 combines with J gene TRBJ1-2; 8 positions match TRBD1. The CDR3 spans 15 residues. V lost 5 bases, J lost 2 bases, and 7 bases stayed unmatched. The germline V gene encodes CDR1 LNHDA and CDR2 SQIVND (reference sequence). The CDR3 bases are TGTGCCAGTAGTCCCGGACAGGGACAGAACTATGGCTACACCTTC. The encoded protein is CASSPGQGQNYGYTF.

J is TRBJ1-4 and V is TRBV2; 8 nucleotides align to TRBD1. CDR3 length: 15 residues. Germline-derived CDR1 and CDR2 are SNHLY and FYNNEI. Trimming at V came to 4 bases and at J to 6 bases, leaving 7 bases not matched to a gene. The CDR3 DNA follows: TGTGCCAGCAGTGCTCAGGGGGCGCGAGATGAAAAACTGTTTTTT. Protein product: CASSAQGARDEKLFF.

The chain carries TRBV6-5 and TRBJ2-7; D is ambiguous. Germline V gene sequence: CDR1 MNHEY, CDR2 SVGAGI. This CDR3 comprises 14 residues. Trimming cost V 0 bases and J 6 bases, with 12 bases left between them. The CDR3 DNA is TGTGCCAGCAGTTACTCAGCCCTCACCTCCGAGCAGTACTTC. This sequence encodes CASSYSALTSEQYF.

The chain has TRBV28 and TRBJ1-5, with unresolved D. This CDR3 has 14 residues. V lost 6 bases, J lost 7 bases, and 16 bases lay in between. The germline gives CDR1 MDHEN, CDR2 SYDVKM. The CDR3 loop reads CASSRASTHQPQHF. As DNA, the CDR3 is TGTGCCAGCAGCCGAGCCTCGACCCACCAGCCCCAGCATTTT.

This clone was seen a few times. The CDR3 here is CASSRLAGGHNEQFF. DNA for the CDR3: TGTGCCAGCAGTCGACTAGCGGGAGGTCACAATGAGCAGTTCTTC. The genes are TRBV6-5 and TRBJ2-1, with 13 bases lining up with TRBD2. Germline V lookup: CDR1 MNHEY, CDR2 SVGAGI. The CDR3 has 15 amino acids. Trimming cost V 5 bases and J 5 bases; bases outside gene matches: 3.

For this clone: At the DNA level, this CDR3 is encoded by other sequences in the same sample as well. As DNA, the CDR3 is TGTGCCAGCAGCGGGACAGCGAACACTGAAGCTTTCTTT. Translated, it gives CASSGTANTEAFF. V gene TRBV2 combines with J gene TRBJ1-1, with 7 bases aligning to TRBD1. The CDR3 spans 13 residues. Germline V lookup: CDR1 SNHLY, CDR2 FYNNEI. V lost 6 bases to trimming and J lost 1 base; unmatched junction nucleotides: 2.

This clone was found a few times. The rearrangement links TRBV27 to TRBJ1-2, with D possibly TRBD1 on 6 matching bases. The CDR3 length is 13 residues. Germline CDR1 is MNHEY and CDR2 is SMNVEV (reference sequence). V lost 2 bases and J lost 8, with 12 bases in between. CDR3 in amino acids: CASSLRGGSGYTF. The CDR3 DNA reads TGTGCCAGCAGTTTAAGGGGGGGCAGCGGCTACACCTTC.

This clone was detected a few times. The chain has TRBV10-3 and TRBJ1-3; D not certain. V was cut by 3 bases and J by 7 bases, with 13 bases left in between. Germline V gives CDR1 ENHRY, CDR2 SYGVKD. This CDR3 is built from 14 residues. The CDR3 DNA reads as TGTGCCATCAGTGAAGAGAGGACCGGGAACACCATATATTTT. This translates into CAISEERTGNTIYF.

J is TRBJ2-3 and V is TRBV30; 8 nucleotides align to TRBD2. The CDR3 totals 13 residues. CDR1 is GTSNPN and CDR2 is SVGIG in the germline V gene (reference sequence). After removal of 6 bases from V and 6 bases from J, the junction contained 8 bases not matched to a gene. This CDR3 reads CACAGGAGDTQYF. DNA for the CDR3: TGTGCCTGTGCGGGGGGCGCTGGGGATACGCAGTATTTT. Complete variable domain (other parts from reference TRBV30 and TRBJ2-3): SQTIHQWPATLVQPVGSPLSLECTVEGTSNPNLYWYRQAAGRGLQLLFYSVGIGQISSEVPQNLSASRPQDRQFILSSKKLLLSDSGFYLCACAGGAGDTQYFGPGTRLTVL.